The TCR beta chain described here comes from a study of CD8+CD57+ T cells in acquired aplastic anemia. Study-wide background: In CD4+ cells, healthy donors produced an average of about 10 million reads. Study results and limitations: Overlap between patients and controls comprised twenty-nine CD8+ CDR3 sequences.

CDR1 and CDR2 from the germline V gene are SGHTA and FQGNSA. V was clipped by 3 bases and J by 5 bases, with 11 bases between them. The CDR3 runs to 13 residues. The TCR beta profiling, which covered VDJ combination and CDR3 sequence, was carried out using genomic DNA as the template. A single record per CDR3 protein comes from TCRdb applying MiXCR to the reads. The data show under 75,000 distinct CDR3 sequences, with roughly half seen just once and about 8.9% held by the top ten. In the case of this clonotype: Its antigen remains unknown.

Sequenced material: sorted CD4+, CD8+, or CD8+CD57+ T cells (not recorded which) from PBMCs. The TCR originated in a human donor in good health, serving as a control. The rearrangement joins TRBV7-2 to TRBJ2-7; D is unresolved. CDR3 sequence: CASSFISRDEQYF. In nucleotides, the CDR3 is TGTGCCAGCAGCTTTATCAGTAGGGACGAGCAGTACTTC.